The present T cell receptor beta chain was sequenced within a study of blood T cell repertoires in COVID-19. CDR3 size: 17 residues. Germline V gene sequence: CDR1 SGHNT, CDR2 YYREEE (reference sequence). V lost 2 bases and J lost 6, with 23 bases in between. The repertoire was sequenced with immunoSEQ multiplex PCR; TCRdb's copy has only in-frame clones and lacks some. This table holds roughly 71,000 clones, approximately 87% found once. The rearrangement links TRBV5-4 to TRBJ1-2; D might be TRBD1 (5 bases). Specimen: peripheral blood. The clonotype was recovered from a woman older than 75 with acute or convalescent COVID-19. The CDR3 sequence is CASSFPSPGLLPDGYTF. The CDR3 coding sequence is TGTGCCAGCAGCTTTCCATCCCCGGGACTCCTTCCCGATGGCTACACCTTC.